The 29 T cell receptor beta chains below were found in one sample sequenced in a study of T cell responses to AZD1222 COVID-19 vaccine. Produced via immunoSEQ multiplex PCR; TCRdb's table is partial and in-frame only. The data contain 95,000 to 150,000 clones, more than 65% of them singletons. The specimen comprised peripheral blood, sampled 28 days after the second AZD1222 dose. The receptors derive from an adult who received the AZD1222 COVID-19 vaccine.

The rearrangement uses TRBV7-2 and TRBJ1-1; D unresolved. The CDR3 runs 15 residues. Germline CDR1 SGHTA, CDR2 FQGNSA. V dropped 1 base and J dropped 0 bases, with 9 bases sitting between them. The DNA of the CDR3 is TGTGCCAGCAGCTTAGACGCTTCGCTGAACACTGAAGCTTTCTTT. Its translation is CASSLDASLNTEAFF.

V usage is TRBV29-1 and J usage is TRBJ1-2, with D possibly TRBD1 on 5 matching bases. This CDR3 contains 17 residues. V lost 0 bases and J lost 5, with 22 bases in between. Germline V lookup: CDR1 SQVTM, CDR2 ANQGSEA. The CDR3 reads CSVEEGDRSFFYYGYTF. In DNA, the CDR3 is TGCAGCGTTGAAGAAGGGGACCGGAGTTTCTTTTATTATGGCTACACCTTC.

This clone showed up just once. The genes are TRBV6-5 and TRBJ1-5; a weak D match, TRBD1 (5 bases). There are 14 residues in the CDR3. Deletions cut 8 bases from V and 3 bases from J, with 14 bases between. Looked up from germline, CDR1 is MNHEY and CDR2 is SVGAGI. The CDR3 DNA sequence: TGTGCCAGCTTTCCAGGGCTCATCAATCAGCCCCAGCATTTT. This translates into CASFPGLINQPQHF.

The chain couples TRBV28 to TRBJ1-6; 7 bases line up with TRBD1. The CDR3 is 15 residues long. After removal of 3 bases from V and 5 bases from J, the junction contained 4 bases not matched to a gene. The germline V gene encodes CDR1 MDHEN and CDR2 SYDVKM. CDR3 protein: CASSFGTVNNSPLHF. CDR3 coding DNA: TGTGCCAGCAGTTTCGGGACAGTCAATAATTCACCCCTCCACTTT.

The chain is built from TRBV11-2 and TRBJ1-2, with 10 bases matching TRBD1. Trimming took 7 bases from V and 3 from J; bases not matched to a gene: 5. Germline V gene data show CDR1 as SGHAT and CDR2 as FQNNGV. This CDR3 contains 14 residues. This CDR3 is CASKPTGGYYGYTF. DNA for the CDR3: TGTGCCAGCAAGCCGACAGGGGGCTACTATGGCTACACCTTC.

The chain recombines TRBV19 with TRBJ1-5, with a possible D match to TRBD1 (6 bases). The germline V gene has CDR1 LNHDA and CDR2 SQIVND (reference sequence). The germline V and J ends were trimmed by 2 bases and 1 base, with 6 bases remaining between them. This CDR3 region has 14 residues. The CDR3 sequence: CASSIQGSNQPQHF. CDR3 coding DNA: TGTGCCAGTAGTATACAGGGGAGCAATCAGCCCCAGCATTTT. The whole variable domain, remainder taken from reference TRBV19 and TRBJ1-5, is DGGITQSPKYLFRKEGQNVTLSCEQNLNHDAMYWYRQDPGQGLRLIYYSQIVNDFQKGDIAEGYSVSREKKESFPLTVTSAQKNPTAFYLCASSIQGSNQPQHFGDGTRLSIL.

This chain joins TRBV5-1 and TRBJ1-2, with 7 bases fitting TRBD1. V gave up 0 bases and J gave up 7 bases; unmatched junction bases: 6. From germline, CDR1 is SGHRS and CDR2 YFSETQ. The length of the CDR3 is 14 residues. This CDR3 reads CASSLGDSKFGYTF. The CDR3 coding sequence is TGCGCCAGCAGCTTGGGGGACAGTAAGTTTGGCTACACCTTC. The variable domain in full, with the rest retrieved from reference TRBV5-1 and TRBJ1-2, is KAGVTQTPRYLIKTRGQQVTLSCSPISGHRSVSWYQQTPGQGLQFLFEYFSETQRNKGNFPGRFSGRQFSNSRSEMNVSTLELGDSALYLCASSLGDSKFGYTFGSGTRLTVV.

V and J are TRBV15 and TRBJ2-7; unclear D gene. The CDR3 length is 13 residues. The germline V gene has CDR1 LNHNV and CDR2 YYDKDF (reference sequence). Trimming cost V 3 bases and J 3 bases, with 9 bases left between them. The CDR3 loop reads CATSRGTNYEQYF. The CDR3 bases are TGTGCCACCAGCAGGGGCACTAACTACGAGCAGTACTTC. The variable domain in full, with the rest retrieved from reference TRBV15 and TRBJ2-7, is DAMVIQNPRYQVTQFGKPVTLSCSQTLNHNVMYWYQQKSSQAPKLLFHYYDKDFNNEADTPDNFQSRRPNTSFCFLDIRSPGLGDTAMYLCATSRGTNYEQYFGPGTRLTVT.

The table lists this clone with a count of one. The CDR3 DNA sequence: TGTGCCAGTACTCGGGCTGCTCAGCCCCAGCATTTT. This sequence encodes CASTRAAQPQHF. The chain combines TRBV19 with TRBJ1-5; D is uncertain. The V and J ends lost 7 bases and 6 bases respectively, with 10 bases between them. There are 12 residues in the CDR3. Germline V gene sequence: CDR1 LNHDA, CDR2 SQIVND (reference sequence).

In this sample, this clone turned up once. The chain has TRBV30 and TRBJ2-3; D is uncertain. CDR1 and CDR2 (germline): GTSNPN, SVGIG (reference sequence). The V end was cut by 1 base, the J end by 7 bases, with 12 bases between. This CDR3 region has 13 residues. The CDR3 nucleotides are TGTGCCTGGAGTGACGCCTCCGGTAATACGCAGTATTTT. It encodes CAWSDASGNTQYF.

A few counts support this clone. The CDR3 loop is CSVTSGESGYTF. In DNA, the CDR3 is TGCAGCGTTACTTCGGGGGAGAGTGGCTACACCTTC. The genes are TRBV29-1 and TRBJ1-2; weak D call: TRBD1 (5 bases). Germline lookup yields CDR1 SQVTM and CDR2 ANQGSEA. The V gene lost 5 bases and the J gene lost 7 bases, with 14 bases spanning the gap. This CDR3 is 12 amino acids long.

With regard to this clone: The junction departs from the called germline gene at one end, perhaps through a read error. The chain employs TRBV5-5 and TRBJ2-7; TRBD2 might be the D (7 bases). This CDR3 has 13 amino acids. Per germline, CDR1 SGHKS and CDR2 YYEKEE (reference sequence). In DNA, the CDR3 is TGTGCCAGCAGCTTGGGATCGTCGGGGGGCGTCAACTTC. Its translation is CASSLGSSGGVNF.

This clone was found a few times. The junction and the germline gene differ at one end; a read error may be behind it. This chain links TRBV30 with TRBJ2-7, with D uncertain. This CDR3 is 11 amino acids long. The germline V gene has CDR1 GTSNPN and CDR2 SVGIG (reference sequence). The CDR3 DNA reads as TGTGCCTGGAGTGTTTGTAGAGAACGCAACTTC. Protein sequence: CAWSVCRERNF. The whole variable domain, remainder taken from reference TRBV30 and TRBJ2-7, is SQTIHQWPATLVQPVGSPLSLECTVEGTSNPNLYWYRQAAGRGLQLLFYSVGIGQISSEVPQNLSASRPQDRQFILSSKKLLLSDSGFYLCAWSVCRERNFGPGTRLTVT.

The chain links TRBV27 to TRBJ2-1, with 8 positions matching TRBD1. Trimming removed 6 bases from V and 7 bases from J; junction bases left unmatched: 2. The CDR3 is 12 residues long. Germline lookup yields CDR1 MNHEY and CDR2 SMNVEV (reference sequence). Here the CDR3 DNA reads TGTGCCAGCAGCAACAGGGGGAATGAGCAGTTCTTC. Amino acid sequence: CASSNRGNEQFF.

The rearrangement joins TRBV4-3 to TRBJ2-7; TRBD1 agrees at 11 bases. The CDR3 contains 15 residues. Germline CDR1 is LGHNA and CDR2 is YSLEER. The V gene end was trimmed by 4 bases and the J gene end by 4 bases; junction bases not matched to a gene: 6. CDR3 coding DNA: TGCGCCAGCAGCCTTGGACAGGGGGCTTTTTACGAGCAGTACTTC. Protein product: CASSLGQGAFYEQYF.

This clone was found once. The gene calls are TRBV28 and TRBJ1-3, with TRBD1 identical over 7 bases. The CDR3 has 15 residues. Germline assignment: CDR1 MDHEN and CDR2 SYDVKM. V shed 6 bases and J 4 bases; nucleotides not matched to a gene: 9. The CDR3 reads CASRGGVSVGNTIYF. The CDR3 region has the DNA TGTGCCAGCAGAGGGGGCGTATCGGTCGGAAACACCATATATTTT.

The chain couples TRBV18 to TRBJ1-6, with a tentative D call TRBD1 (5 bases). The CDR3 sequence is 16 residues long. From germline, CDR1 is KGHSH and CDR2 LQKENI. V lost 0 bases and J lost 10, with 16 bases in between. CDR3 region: CASSPPSAGQGSPLHF. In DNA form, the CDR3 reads TGTGCCAGCTCACCACCGTCGGCAGGGCAGGGATCACCCCTCCACTTT. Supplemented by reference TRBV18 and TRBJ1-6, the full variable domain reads NAGVMQNPRHLVRRRGQEARLRCSPMKGHSHVYWYRQLPEEGLKFMVYLQKENIIDESGMPKERFSAEFPKEGPSILRIQQVVRGDSAAYFCASSPPSAGQGSPLHFGNGTRLTVT.

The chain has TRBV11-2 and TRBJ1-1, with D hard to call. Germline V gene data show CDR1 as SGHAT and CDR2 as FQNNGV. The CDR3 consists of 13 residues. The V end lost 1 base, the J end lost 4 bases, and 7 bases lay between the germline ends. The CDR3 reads CASSLGWGTEAFF. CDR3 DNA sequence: TGTGCCAGCAGCTTAGGTTGGGGCACTGAAGCTTTCTTT. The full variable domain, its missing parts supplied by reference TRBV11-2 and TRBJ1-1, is EAGVAQSPRYKIIEKRQSVAFWCNPISGHATLYWYQQILGQGPKLLIQFQNNGVVDDSQLPKDRFSAERLKGVDSTLKIQPAKLEDSAVYLCASSLGWGTEAFFGQGTRLTVV.

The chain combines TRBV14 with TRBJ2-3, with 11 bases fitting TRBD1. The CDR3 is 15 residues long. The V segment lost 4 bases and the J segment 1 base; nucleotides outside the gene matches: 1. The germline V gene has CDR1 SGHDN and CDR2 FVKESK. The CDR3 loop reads CASSRTGGRTDTQYF. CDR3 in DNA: TGTGCCAGCAGCCGGACAGGGGGCCGCACAGATACGCAGTATTTT.

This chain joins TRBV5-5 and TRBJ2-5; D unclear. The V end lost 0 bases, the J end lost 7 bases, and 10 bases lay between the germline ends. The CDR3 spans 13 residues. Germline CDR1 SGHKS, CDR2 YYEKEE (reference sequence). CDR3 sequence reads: CASSLASTGTQYF. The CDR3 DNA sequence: TGTGCCAGCAGCTTGGCCTCCACGGGGACCCAGTACTTC.

In DNA form, the CDR3 reads TGTGCCAGCAGTTCCACCTCGGGGCTCCATCAGCCCCAGCATTTT. Amino acid sequence: CASSSTSGLHQPQHF. V and J are TRBV6-5 and TRBJ1-5, with D maybe TRBD1 (5 bases). The CDR3 extends over 15 amino acids. From germline, CDR1 is MNHEY and CDR2 SVGAGI. With 4 bases removed from V and 5 bases from J, the gap between germline ends came to 15 bases.

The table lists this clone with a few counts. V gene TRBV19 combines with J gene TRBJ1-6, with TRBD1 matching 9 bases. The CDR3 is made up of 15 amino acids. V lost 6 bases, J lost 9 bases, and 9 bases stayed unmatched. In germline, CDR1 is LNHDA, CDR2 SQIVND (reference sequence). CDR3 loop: CASSRSGQGPSPLHF. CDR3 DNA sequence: TGTGCCAGTAGCCGCTCGGGACAGGGACCTTCACCCCTCCACTTT.

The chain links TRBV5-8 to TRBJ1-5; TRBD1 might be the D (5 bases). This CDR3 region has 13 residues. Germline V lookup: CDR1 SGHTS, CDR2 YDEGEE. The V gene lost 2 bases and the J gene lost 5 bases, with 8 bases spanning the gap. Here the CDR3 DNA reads TGTGCCAGCAGCTTTTCCAGGGATCAGCCCCAGCATTTT. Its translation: CASSFSRDQPQHF.

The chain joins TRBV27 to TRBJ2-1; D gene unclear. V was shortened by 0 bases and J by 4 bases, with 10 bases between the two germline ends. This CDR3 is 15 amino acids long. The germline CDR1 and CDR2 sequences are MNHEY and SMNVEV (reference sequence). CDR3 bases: TGTGCCAGCAGTTTATCGCGCACCCTTTACAATGAGCAGTTCTTC. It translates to CASSLSRTLYNEQFF.

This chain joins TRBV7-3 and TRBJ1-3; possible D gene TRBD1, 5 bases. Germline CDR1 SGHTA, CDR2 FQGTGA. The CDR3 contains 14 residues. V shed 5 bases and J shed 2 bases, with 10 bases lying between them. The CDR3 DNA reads TGTGCCAGCAGCCGAACGGGACCTGGAAACACCATATATTTT. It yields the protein CASSRTGPGNTIYF.

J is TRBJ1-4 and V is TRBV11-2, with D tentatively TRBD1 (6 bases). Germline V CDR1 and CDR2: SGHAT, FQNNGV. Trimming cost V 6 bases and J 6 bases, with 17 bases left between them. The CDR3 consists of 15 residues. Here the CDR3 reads CASRTQGYADEKLFF. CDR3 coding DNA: TGTGCCAGCAGGACACAGGGTTACGCGGATGAAAAACTGTTTTTT.

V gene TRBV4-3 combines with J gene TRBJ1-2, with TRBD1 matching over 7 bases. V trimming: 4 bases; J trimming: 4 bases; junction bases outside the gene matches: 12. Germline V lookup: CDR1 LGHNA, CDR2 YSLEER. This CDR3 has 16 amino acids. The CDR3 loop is CASSLTMDRLVYGYTF. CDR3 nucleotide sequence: TGCGCCAGCAGCCTGACAATGGACAGGCTGGTCTATGGCTACACCTTC.

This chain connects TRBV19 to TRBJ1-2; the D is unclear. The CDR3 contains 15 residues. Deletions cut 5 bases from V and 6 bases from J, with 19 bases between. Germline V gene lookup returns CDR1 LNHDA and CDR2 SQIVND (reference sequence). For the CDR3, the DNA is TGTGCCAGTAGTGGGGTAACCGGCGTGTTCGATGGCTACACCTTC. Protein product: CASSGVTGVFDGYTF.

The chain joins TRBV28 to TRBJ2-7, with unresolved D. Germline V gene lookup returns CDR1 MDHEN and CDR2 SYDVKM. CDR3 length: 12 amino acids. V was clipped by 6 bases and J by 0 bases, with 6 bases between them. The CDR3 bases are TGTGCCAGCAGACCTTACTCCTACGAGCAGTACTTC. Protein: CASRPYSYEQYF.